What follows is one T cell receptor beta chain and its context. As handled by the study authors: Amplified reference gene primers provided the basis for estimating nucleated cell counts. This table comes from immunoSEQ multiplex PCR, and its TCRdb copy is limited to in-frame clones, with some not included. The D gene and trimming were derived from the DNA, and the V and J assignments and clone size from that table. The profile covers more than 85,000 clones, with around 87% appearing a single time and about 3% taken by the ten largest. The data were obtained in a study of blood T cell repertoires in COVID-19. As for the study in general: Samples of COVID-19 (acute and convalescent) were obtained from the United States, Italy and Spain. T cells, B-cell-depleted T cells, or PBMCs supplied cDNA or gDNA.

Germline-derived CDR1 and CDR2 are SGHKS and YYEKEE (reference sequence). This CDR3 contains 12 residues. Trimming stripped 2 bases from V and 6 bases from J, with 7 bases between. The chain is built from TRBV5-5 and TRBJ2-3; D not certain. The sequence was collected from a man between 50 and 59 years old with active or convalescent COVID-19. Sequenced sample: peripheral blood. The CDR3 coding sequence is TGTGCCAGCAGCTTTGTCGAGGATACGCAGTATTTT. Protein sequence: CASSFVEDTQYF.